This TCR beta chain stems from a study of beta chain features in type 1 diabetes. Study-level points and caveats: PCR might preferentially amplify shorter templates, equally in patients and controls. Type 1 diabetes patients showed a moderate but significant shortening of TCRB CDR3s in all four CD4+ subsets.

Every bit of the isolated RNA underwent reverse transcription, so sequencing read expressed TCRB transcripts. The data were produced by immunoSEQ multiplex PCR, yet TCRdb's version contains in-frame clones alone and is incomplete. The sample carries 300,000 or so clones, less than 10% recorded once. This clone turned up a few times. What it binds is unknown. The germline gives CDR1 SEHNR, CDR2 FQNEAQ (reference sequence). The V and J ends lost 3 bases and 1 base respectively, with 12 bases between them. This CDR3 comprises 15 residues. There was one heparinised blood draw per donor, averaging about 120 mL. Using CD45RO/CCR7/CD25/CD127/CD95/CD27, CD4+ naive, central memory, regulatory and stem cell-like memory cells were sorted.

The receptor's source is a woman under 30 in good health. The sample comprised central memory CD4+ T cells from blood. This rearrangement joins TRBV7-9 to TRBJ1-1; unclear D gene. The CDR3 region is CASSLYRTGNTEAFF. CDR3 nucleotide sequence: TGTGCCAGCAGCTTGTATAGAACGGGGAACACTGAAGCTTTCTTT.